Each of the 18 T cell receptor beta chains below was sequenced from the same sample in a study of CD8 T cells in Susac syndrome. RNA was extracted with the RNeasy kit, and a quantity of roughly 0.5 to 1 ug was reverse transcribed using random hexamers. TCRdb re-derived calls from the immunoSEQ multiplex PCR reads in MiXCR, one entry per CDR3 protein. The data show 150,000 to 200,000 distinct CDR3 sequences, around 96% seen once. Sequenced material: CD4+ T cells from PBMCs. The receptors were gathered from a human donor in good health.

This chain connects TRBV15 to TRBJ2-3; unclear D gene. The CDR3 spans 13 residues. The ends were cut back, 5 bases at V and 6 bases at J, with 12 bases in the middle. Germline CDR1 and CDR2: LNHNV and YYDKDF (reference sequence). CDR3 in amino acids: CATSETAPDTQYF. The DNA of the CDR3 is TGTGCCACCAGCGAAACAGCCCCCGATACGCAGTATTTT.

CDR3 in amino acids: CSGTGLNTEAFF. The CDR3 DNA follows: TGCAGCGGGACAGGACTGAACACTGAAGCTTTCTTT. The chain has TRBV29-1 and TRBJ1-1; TRBD1 aligns across 7 bases. The CDR3 has 12 amino acids. Trimming took 7 bases from V and 0 from J; bases not matched to a gene: 2. Germline-derived CDR1 and CDR2 are SQVTM and ANQGSEA. The whole variable domain, filled in from reference TRBV29-1 and TRBJ1-1, reads SAVISQKPSRDICQRGTSLTIQCQVDSQVTMMFWYRQQPGQSLTLIATANQGSEATYESGFVIDKFPISRPNLTFSTLTVSNMSPEDSSIYLCSGTGLNTEAFFGQGTRLTVV.

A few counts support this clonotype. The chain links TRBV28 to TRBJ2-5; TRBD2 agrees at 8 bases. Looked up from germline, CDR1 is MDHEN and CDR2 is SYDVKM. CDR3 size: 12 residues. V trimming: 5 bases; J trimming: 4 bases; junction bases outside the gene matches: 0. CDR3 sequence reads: CASSAGGETQYF. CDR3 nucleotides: TGTGCCAGCAGTGCGGGAGGAGAGACCCAGTACTTC.

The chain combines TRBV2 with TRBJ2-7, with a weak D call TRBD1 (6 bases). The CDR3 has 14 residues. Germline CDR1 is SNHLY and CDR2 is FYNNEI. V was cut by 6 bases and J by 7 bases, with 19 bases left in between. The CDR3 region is CASSTGQRSTEQYF. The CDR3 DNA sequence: TGTGCCAGCAGCACGGGACAACGATCAACTGAGCAGTACTTC.

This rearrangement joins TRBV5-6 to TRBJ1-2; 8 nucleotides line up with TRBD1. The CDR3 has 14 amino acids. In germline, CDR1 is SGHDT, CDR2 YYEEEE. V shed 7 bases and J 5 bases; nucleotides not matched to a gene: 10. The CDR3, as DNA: TGTGCCAGCCTAGCTGGAGGACAGGGTTATGGCTACACCTTC. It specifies CASLAGGQGYGYTF.

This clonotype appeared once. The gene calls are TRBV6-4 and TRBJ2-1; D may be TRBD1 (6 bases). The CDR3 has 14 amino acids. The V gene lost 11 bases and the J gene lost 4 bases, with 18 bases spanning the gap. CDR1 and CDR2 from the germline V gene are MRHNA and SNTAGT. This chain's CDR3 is CAFQWYREYNEQFF. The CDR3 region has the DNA TGTGCCTTCCAGTGGTACAGGGAGTACAATGAGCAGTTCTTC.

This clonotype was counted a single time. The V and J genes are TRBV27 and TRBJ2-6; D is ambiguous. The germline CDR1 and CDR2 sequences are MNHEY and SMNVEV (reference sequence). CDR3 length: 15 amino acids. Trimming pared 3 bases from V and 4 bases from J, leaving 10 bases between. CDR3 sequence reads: CASSFITAGANVLTF. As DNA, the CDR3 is TGTGCCAGCAGTTTCATAACTGCAGGGGCCAACGTCCTGACTTTC.

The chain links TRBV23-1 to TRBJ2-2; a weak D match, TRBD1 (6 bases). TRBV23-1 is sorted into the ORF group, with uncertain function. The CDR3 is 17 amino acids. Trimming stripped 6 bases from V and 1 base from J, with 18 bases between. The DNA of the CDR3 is TGCGCCAGCAGCCGCGATAAGGACAGACTGAACACCGGGGAGCTGTTTTTT. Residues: CASSRDKDRLNTGELFF.

CDR3 residues: CASSLVLAGGTDTGELFF. CDR3 bases: TGTGCCAGCAGCTTAGTACTAGCGGGGGGCACGGACACCGGGGAGCTGTTTTTT. The chain joins TRBV7-6 to TRBJ2-2; 12 bases agree with TRBD2. The junction had 6 bases not matched to a gene; V was cut back by 1 base and J by 3 bases. Germline V gene lookup returns CDR1 SGHVS and CDR2 FNYEAQ. The CDR3 covers 18 residues.

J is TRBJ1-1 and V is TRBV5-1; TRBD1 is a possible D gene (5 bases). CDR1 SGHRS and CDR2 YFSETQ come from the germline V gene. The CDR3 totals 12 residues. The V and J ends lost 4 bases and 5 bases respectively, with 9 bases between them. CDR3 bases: TGCGCCAGCAGCGGGGGTGGGACTGAAGCTTTCTTT. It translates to CASSGGGTEAFF. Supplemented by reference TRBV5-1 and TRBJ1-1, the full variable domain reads KAGVTQTPRYLIKTRGQQVTLSCSPISGHRSVSWYQQTPGQGLQFLFEYFSETQRNKGNFPGRFSGRQFSNSRSEMNVSTLELGDSALYLCASSGGGTEAFFGQGTRLTVV.

The CDR3: CASSGTSYRNEQFF. The CDR3 DNA reads TGTGCCAGCAGTGGGACTAGCTACAGGAATGAGCAGTTCTTC. V and J are TRBV12-3 or TRBV12-4 and TRBJ2-1; 9 positions agree with TRBD2. Germline trimming cut 5 bases from V and 7 bases from J; bases unmatched to any gene: 6. The CDR3 length is 14 residues.

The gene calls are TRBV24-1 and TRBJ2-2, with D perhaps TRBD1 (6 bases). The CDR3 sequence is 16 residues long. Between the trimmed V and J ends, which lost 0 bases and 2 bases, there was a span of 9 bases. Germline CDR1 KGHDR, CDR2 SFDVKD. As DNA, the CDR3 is TGTGCCACCAGTGATTTGACAGGGACAAACACCGGGGAGCTGTTTTTT. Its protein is CATSDLTGTNTGELFF.

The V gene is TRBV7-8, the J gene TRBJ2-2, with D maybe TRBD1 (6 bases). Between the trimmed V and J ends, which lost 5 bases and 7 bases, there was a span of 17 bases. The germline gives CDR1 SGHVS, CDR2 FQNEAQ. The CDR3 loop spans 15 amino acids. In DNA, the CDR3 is TGTGCCAGCAGCCAGGGGTGGGGTTCCGGCGGGGAGCTGTTTTTT. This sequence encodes CASSQGWGSGGELFF.

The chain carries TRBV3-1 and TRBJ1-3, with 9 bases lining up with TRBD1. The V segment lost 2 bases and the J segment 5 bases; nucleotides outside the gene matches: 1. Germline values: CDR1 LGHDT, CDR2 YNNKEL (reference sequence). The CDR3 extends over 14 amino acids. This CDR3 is CASSQTGGRNTIYF. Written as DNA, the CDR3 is TGTGCCAGCAGCCAAACAGGGGGCCGAAACACCATATATTTT. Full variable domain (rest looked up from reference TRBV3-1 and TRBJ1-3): DTAVSQTPKYLVTQMGNDKSIKCEQNLGHDTMYWYKQDSKKFLKIMFSYNNKELIINETVPNRFSPKSPDKAHLNLHINSLELGDSAVYFCASSQTGGRNTIYFGEGSWLTVV.

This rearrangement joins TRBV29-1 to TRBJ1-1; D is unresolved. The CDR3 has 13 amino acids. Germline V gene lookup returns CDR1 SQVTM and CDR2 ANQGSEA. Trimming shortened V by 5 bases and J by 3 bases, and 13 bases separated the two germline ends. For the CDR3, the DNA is TGCAGCGTTCGGGAGGATTTACACACTGAAGCTTTCTTT. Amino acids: CSVREDLHTEAFF.

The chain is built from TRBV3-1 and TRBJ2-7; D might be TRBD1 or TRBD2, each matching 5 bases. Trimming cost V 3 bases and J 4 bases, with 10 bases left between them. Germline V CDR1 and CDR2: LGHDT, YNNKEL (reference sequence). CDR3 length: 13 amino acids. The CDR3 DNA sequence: TGTGCCAGCAGCCACCTGGGACCTTACGAGCAGTACTTC. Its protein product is CASSHLGPYEQYF.

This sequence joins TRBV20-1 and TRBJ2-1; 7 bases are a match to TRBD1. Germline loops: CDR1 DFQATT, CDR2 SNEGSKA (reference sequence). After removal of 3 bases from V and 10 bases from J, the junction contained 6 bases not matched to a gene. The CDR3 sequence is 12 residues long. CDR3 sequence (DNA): TGCAGTGCTAGTACAGGGGATAACGAGCAGTTCTTC. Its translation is CSASTGDNEQFF.

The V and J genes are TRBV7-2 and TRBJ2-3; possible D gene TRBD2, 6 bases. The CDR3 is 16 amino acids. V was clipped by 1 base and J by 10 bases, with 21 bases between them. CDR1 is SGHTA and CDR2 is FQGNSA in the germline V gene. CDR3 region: CASSLDIAAGLSAQYF. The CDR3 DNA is TGTGCCAGCAGCTTAGATATAGCGGCGGGATTGTCGGCGCAGTATTTT.